Following are 25 T cell receptor beta chains from one sample sequenced in a study of T-cell reconstitution after alpha-beta-depleted transplantation in children. Using unique molecular identifiers, the investigators prepared the TCRbeta library. MiXCR, applied by TCRdb to the PCR reads, yields one record per CDR3 protein. Of fewer than 400,000 distinct CDR3 sequences in the sample, about a quarter are singletons; the top ten hold about 10%. Sequenced material: PBMCs, mostly from graft donor cells, taken 180 days after TCRalphabeta/CD19-depleted stem cell transplant. All receptors come from a male patient younger than 18 who had a stem cell transplant for acute lymphoblastic leukemia, so the T cells may come from the graft donor.

The rearrangement joins TRBV20-1 to TRBJ2-5; the match to TRBD1 covers 8 bases. The CDR3 length is 15 residues. The V gene end was trimmed by 5 bases and the J gene end by 1 base; junction bases not matched to a gene: 9. Germline CDR1 reads DFQATT; CDR2 reads SNEGSKA (reference sequence). The CDR3 coding sequence is TGCAGTGCTCCCCGGAGGACAGGGCGCCAAGAGACCCAGTACTTC. It codes for CSAPRRTGRQETQYF.

The gene calls are TRBV7-9 and TRBJ2-7; no definite D call. V was cut by 1 base and J by 0 bases, with 10 bases left in between. The CDR3 covers 15 residues. In germline, CDR1 is SEHNR, CDR2 FQNEAQ (reference sequence). The CDR3 region is CASSLGRTRSYEQYF. CDR3 DNA sequence: TGTGCCAGCAGCTTAGGGCGGACCCGCTCCTACGAGCAGTACTTC. The complete variable domain, with remaining parts taken from reference TRBV7-9 and TRBJ2-7, reads DTGVSQNPRHKITKRGQNVTFRCDPISEHNRLYWYRQTLGQGPEFLTYFQNEAQLEKSRLLSDRFSAERPKGSFSTLEIQRTEQGDSAMYLCASSLGRTRSYEQYFGPGTRLTVT.

This clonotype was seen only a few times. The V gene is TRBV6-1, the J gene TRBJ1-1; D ambiguous. Trimming cost V 6 bases and J 1 base, with 9 bases left between them. Germline V gene data show CDR1 as MNHNS and CDR2 as SASEGT. This CDR3 spans 13 amino acids. In nucleotides, the CDR3 is TGTGCCAGCAGGACCCTCCGGAACACTGAAGCTTTCTTT. It is translated as CASRTLRNTEAFF.

This clonotype has at least ten counts. This rearrangement joins TRBV21-1 to TRBJ2-1; TRBD2 is the table's D call, not checked against the DNA. TRBV21-1 represents a pseudogene. CDR3 length: 14 amino acids. This CDR3 reads CASSKDGSYNEQFF. The CDR3 DNA is TGTGCCAGCAGCAAAGACGGGAGCTACAATGAGCAGTTCTTC.

The V gene is TRBV24-1, the J gene TRBJ1-5; D is perhaps TRBD1 (6 bases). Between the trimmed V and J ends, which lost 5 bases and 1 base, there was a span of 14 bases. Germline values: CDR1 KGHDR, CDR2 SFDVKD. The CDR3 sequence is 16 residues long. CDR3 region: CATSGGAEQSNQPQHF. The CDR3, as DNA: TGTGCCACCAGTGGGGGGGCGGAGCAGAGCAATCAGCCCCAGCATTTT.

This chain uses TRBV4-1 with TRBJ2-1; D not certain. From germline, CDR1 is MGHRA and CDR2 YSYEKL. The V gene lost 0 bases and the J gene lost 3 bases, with 6 bases spanning the gap. CDR3 size: 14 residues. The CDR3 sequence: CASSQEPNYNEQFF. The CDR3 nucleotides read TGCGCCAGCAGCCAAGAGCCCAACTACAATGAGCAGTTCTTC.

The rearrangement uses TRBV24-1 and TRBJ2-5; 9 nucleotides agree with TRBD2. V lost 3 bases to trimming and J lost 2 bases; unmatched junction nucleotides: 9. CDR1 is KGHDR, CDR2 SFDVKD, per germline. CDR3 length: 17 residues. In DNA, the CDR3 is TGTGCCACCAGTGATAGTAGCGGGGGAGGTCCACAAGAGACCCAGTACTTC. Translated: CATSDSSGGGPQETQYF.

J is TRBJ1-2 and V is TRBV20-1; D gene unclear. The CDR3 has 12 amino acids. Germline CDR1 is DFQATT and CDR2 is SNEGSKA (reference sequence). Trimming pared 6 bases from V and 4 bases from J, leaving 12 bases between. CDR3 nucleotides: TGCAGTGCCGGCGGCCTCCCCTATGGCTACACCTTC. Translated, it gives CSAGGLPYGYTF.

This clonotype was found a few times. The V gene is TRBV27, the J gene TRBJ2-7; tentative D call: TRBD2 (6 bases). Trimming left V 4 bases short and J 7 bases short, with 20 bases between. The CDR3 sequence is 15 residues long. Germline CDR1 and CDR2: MNHEY and SMNVEV (reference sequence). CDR3 in DNA: TGTGCCAGCAGTTCCGAGCTAGCGCCCTCGAGGGAGCAGTACTTC. It specifies CASSSELAPSREQYF.

The genes are TRBV14 and TRBJ2-5, with TRBD1 identical over 9 bases. Germline assignment: CDR1 SGHDN and CDR2 FVKESK. CDR3 size: 18 residues. V dropped 4 bases and J dropped 5; count of bases not matched to a gene: 17. This CDR3 reads CASSLEGRDRASMETQYF. The CDR3 DNA follows: TGTGCCAGCAGCCTAGAGGGTCGGGACAGGGCGTCTATGGAGACCCAGTACTTC.

This chain connects TRBV7-6 to TRBJ2-1; 13 bases fit TRBD2. Germline CDR1 reads SGHVS; CDR2 reads FNYEAQ. With 5 bases clipped from V and 5 bases from J, the junction kept 6 bases outside the gene matches. The CDR3 has 16 amino acids. Here the CDR3 reads CASSSSGTSGDNEQFF. CDR3 sequence (DNA): TGTGCCAGCAGCAGCTCCGGGACTAGCGGGGACAATGAGCAGTTCTTC.

This clonotype occurred a few times. The rearrangement joins TRBV7-7 to TRBJ2-2, with TRBD2 identical over 13 bases. This CDR3 is built from 18 residues. Germline V lookup: CDR1 SSHAT, CDR2 FNYEAQ (reference sequence). J was trimmed by 5 bases and V by 5 bases; bases with no gene match: 11. CDR3 amino acids: CASSPGLAGMLGTGELFF. The DNA of the CDR3 is TGTGCCAGCAGCCCGGGACTAGCGGGAATGTTGGGGACCGGGGAGCTGTTTTTT.

The J gene is TRBJ2-2, the V gene TRBV4-1, with 8 nucleotides matching TRBD1. The CDR3 runs 16 residues. The trim removed 1 base at V and 4 bases at J, leaving 5 bases unmatched. Germline V gene data show CDR1 as MGHRA and CDR2 as YSYEKL. The CDR3 here is CASSQGTGGLTGELFF. CDR3 coding DNA: TGCGCCAGCAGCCAAGGCACAGGGGGGCTCACCGGGGAGCTGTTTTTT.

This clonotype was picked up a small number of times. The chain couples TRBV10-3 to TRBJ2-3, with a weak D call TRBD2 (6 bases). V gave up 10 bases and J gave up 1 base, with 12 bases separating them. This CDR3 has 13 residues. CDR1 is ENHRY and CDR2 is SYGVKD in the germline V gene. CDR3 nucleotide sequence: TGTGCCACGGGGCGGGACGGCACAGATACGCAGTATTTT. It codes for CATGRDGTDTQYF.

As regards this clonotype: The junction does not match germline at one end; this may be a read error. CDR3 bases: TGTGCCAGCAGACAGAGCGGGTTCTCCCACAATGAGCAGTTCTTC. It translates to CASRQSGFSHNEQFF. The chain recombines TRBV6-1 with TRBJ2-1; D is possibly TRBD2 (6 bases). Germline V gene sequence: CDR1 MNHNS, CDR2 SASEGT. The CDR3 has 15 residues.

This chain connects TRBV7-3 to TRBJ2-2; 8 nucleotides line up with TRBD1. The CDR3 has 13 amino acids. The junction had 2 bases not matched to a gene; V was cut back by 5 bases and J by 6 bases. CDR1 and CDR2 from the germline V gene are SGHTA and FQGTGA. The chain's CDR3 is CASSRQGPGELFF. In nucleotides, the CDR3 is TGTGCCAGCAGCAGACAGGGGCCCGGGGAGCTGTTTTTT.

This clonotype has only a few counts. The V gene is TRBV9, the J gene TRBJ1-1; D is uncertain. V shed 3 bases and J shed 0 bases, with 30 bases lying between them. Germline V gives CDR1 SGDLS, CDR2 YYNGEE. The CDR3 contains 21 residues. The CDR3 nucleotides are TGTGCCAGCAGCGACCGACACCTCGACTTTAGGACCTTTAGAATGAACACTGAAGCTTTCTTT. Encoded protein: CASSDRHLDFRTFRMNTEAFF. Filled out from reference TRBV9 and TRBJ1-1, the complete variable domain reads DSGVTQTPKHLITATGQRVTLRCSPRSGDLSVYWYQQSLDQGLQFLIQYYNGEERAKGNILERFSAQQFPDLHSELNLSSLELGDSALYFCASSDRHLDFRTFRMNTEAFFGQGTRLTVV.

This clonotype was found a few times. The V call is TRBV9, the J call TRBJ2-1; TRBD2 aligns across 10 bases. The CDR3 length is 15 residues. The junction had 7 bases not matched to a gene; V was cut back by 7 bases and J by 3 bases. The V gene's germline CDR1 is SGDLS and CDR2 YYNGEE. Written as DNA, the CDR3 is TGTGCCAGCGCAACTAGCGGGGCCTACTACAATGAGCAGTTCTTC. Translation gives CASATSGAYYNEQFF.

V is TRBV5-1 and J is TRBJ2-3; D is ambiguous. This CDR3 contains 15 residues. Germline CDR1 and CDR2: SGHRS and YFSETQ. The ends were cut back, 4 bases at V and 5 bases at J, with 17 bases in the middle. The CDR3 nucleotides are TGCGCCAGCAGCGAGATTCCGCGACCGATAGATACGCAGTATTTT. Amino acids: CASSEIPRPIDTQYF.

This clonotype was detected ten times or more. The CDR3: CASSFFHEQYF. The CDR3 bases are TGTGCCAGCAGTTTCTTCCACGAGCAGTACTTC. The rearrangement joins TRBV12-3 or TRBV12-4 to TRBJ2-7; D not resolved. The CDR3 covers 11 residues. V lost 3 bases and J lost 5, with 5 bases in between.

The chain joins TRBV12-3 or TRBV12-4 to TRBJ2-5; no reliable D call. V was pared by 2 bases and J by 1 base, with 8 bases between. The CDR3 has 14 amino acids. The CDR3 nucleotides read TGTGCCAGCAGTTTAATTGGGATCCAAGAGACCCAGTACTTC. It yields the protein CASSLIGIQETQYF.

Comment on this clonotype: A single base separates this from a much larger clone, so it may be a read error. The chain combines TRBV10-3 with TRBJ1-2, with D perhaps TRBD1 (5 bases). V dropped 4 bases and J dropped 5 bases, with 5 bases sitting between them. Germline V gene lookup returns CDR1 ENHRY and CDR2 SYGVKD. This CDR3 is 11 amino acids long. CDR3 in amino acids: CAISGQYGYTF. The CDR3 nucleotides read TGTGCCATCAGTGGACAGTATGGCTACACCTTC.

This clonotype occurred a few times. The rearrangement uses TRBV12-3 or TRBV12-4 and TRBJ2-5; TRBD1 agrees at 7 bases. This CDR3 spans 14 amino acids. Trimming removed 4 bases from V and 5 bases from J; junction bases left unmatched: 7. For the CDR3, the DNA is TGTGCCAGCAGTTCGACAGGGAGTACTGAGACCCAGTACTTC. It codes for CASSSTGSTETQYF.

The CDR3 bases are TGTGCCAGCAGCGTTCGCGGGTCCCCATACAATGAGCAGTTCTTC. This translates into CASSVRGSPYNEQFF. The genes are TRBV9 and TRBJ2-1; a possible D gene is TRBD2 (5 bases). The CDR3 length is 15 residues. The V gene's germline CDR1 is SGDLS and CDR2 YYNGEE. The V end was cut by 2 bases, the J end by 4 bases, with 13 bases between.

The rearrangement uses TRBV6-5 and TRBJ1-2; a weak D match, TRBD1 (5 bases). The V and J ends lost 2 bases and 8 bases respectively, with 18 bases between them. CDR1 and CDR2 (germline): MNHEY, SVGAGI. CDR3 length: 15 amino acids. CDR3 coding DNA: TGTGCCAGCAGTTACCGGGGGACTCCAGAGCGAGGCTACACCTTC. Amino acid sequence: CASSYRGTPERGYTF.